This T cell receptor beta chain was captured in a study of blood T cells in healthy people across ages. Study summary: In model experiments, template switching was able to capture about one barcoded beta molecule for every two T cells that were present. Study-level points and caveats: Calculation of diversity from one million T cells yielded estimates considered to be underestimates. Among T cells, TCR beta diversity per million cells dropped roughly linearly as age rose.

Concerning this clonotype: Its antigen is still unknown.

Through a sample-barcoded 5' primer and a J-beta primer mix, a second PCR was run for about 6 to 11 cycles. Each cDNA molecule, via a template-switch adaptor with 12 random nucleotides, was tagged. One entry per CDR3 protein results from TCRdb running MiXCR on the 5' RACE reads. This table has fewer than 2 million distinct CDR3 sequences, 35% to 50% appearing once. Germline CDR1 reads SGHDN; CDR2 reads FVKESK. The CDR3 spans 17 residues. V lost 2 bases to trimming and J lost 2 bases, with 13 bases between them. The receptor was isolated from a human donor in good health. The sample taken for sequencing was blood. The chain is built from TRBV14 and TRBJ2-6; D is uncertain. CDR3 region: CASSQRGRAAGANVLTF. The DNA of the CDR3 is TGTGCCAGCAGCCAACGAGGAAGGGCAGCTGGGGCCAACGTCCTGACTTTC.